The clone carrying this T cell receptor (beta chain) was seen a handful of times. The junction departs from the called germline gene at one end, perhaps through a read error. The data were obtained in a study of blood T cells in healthy people across ages. Sample-barcoded 5' priming and a J-beta primer mix drove a second PCR of roughly 6 to 12 cycles. In TCRdb, the 5' RACE reads were re-called with MiXCR into one record per CDR3 protein. The sample lists around 1,900,000 distinct CDR3 sequences, about two fifths occurring once. This sequence was found in a human donor in good health. The sequenced sample consisted of blood.

DNA of the CDR3: TGTGCCAGCAGCTTAGTGGTTGGGGGGAACACTGAGGCTTTCTTT. Amino acids: CASSLVVGGNTEAFF. The gene calls are TRBV7-2 and TRBJ1-1, with D possibly being TRBD1 (5 bases). Germline V gene sequence: CDR1 SGHTA, CDR2 FQGNSA. This CDR3 comprises 15 residues.